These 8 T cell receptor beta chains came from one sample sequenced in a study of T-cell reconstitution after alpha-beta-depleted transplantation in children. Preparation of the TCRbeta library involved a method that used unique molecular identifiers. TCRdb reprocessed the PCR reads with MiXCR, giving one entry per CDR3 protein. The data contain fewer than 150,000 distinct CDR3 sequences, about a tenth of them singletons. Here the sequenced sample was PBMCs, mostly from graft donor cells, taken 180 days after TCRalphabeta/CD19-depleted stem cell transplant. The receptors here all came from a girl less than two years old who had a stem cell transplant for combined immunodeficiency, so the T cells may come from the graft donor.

As DNA, the CDR3 is TGTGCCTGGATTGGGGACAGGGGGTACGAGCAGTACTTC. This codes for CAWIGDRGYEQYF. The chain has TRBV30 and TRBJ2-7; 11 bases match TRBD1. V lost 4 bases to trimming and J lost 4 bases; unmatched junction nucleotides: 3. Looked up from germline, CDR1 is GTSNPN and CDR2 is SVGIG (reference sequence). The CDR3 runs 13 residues.

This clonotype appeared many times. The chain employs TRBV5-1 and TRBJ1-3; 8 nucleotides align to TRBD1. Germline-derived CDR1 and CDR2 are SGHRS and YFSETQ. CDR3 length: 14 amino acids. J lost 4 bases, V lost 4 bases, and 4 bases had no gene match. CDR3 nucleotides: TGCGCCAGCAGCGATGACAGGGGAGGAAACACCATATATTTT. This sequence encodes CASSDDRGGNTIYF.

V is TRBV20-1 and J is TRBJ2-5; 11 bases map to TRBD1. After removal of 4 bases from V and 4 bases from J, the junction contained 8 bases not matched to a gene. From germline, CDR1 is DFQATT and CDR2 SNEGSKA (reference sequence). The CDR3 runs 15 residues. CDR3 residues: CSATSGQGAGETQYF. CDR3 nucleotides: TGCAGTGCTACCTCCGGACAGGGGGCAGGAGAGACCCAGTACTTC.

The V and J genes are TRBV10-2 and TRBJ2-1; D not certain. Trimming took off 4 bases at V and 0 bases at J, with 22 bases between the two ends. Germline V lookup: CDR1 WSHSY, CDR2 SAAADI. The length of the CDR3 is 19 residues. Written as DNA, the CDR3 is TGCGCCAGCAGTGGGGGTAGCCGTTCTGGACCGAGCTCCTACAATGAGCAGTTCTTC. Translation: CASSGGSRSGPSSYNEQFF.

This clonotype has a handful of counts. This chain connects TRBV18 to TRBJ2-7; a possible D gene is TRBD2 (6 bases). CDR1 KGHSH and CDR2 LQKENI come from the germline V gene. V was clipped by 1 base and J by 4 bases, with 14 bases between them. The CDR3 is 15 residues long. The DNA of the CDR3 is TGTGCCAGCTCACCACGGACTACGGGGTTGTACGAGCAGTACTTC. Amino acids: CASSPRTTGLYEQYF.

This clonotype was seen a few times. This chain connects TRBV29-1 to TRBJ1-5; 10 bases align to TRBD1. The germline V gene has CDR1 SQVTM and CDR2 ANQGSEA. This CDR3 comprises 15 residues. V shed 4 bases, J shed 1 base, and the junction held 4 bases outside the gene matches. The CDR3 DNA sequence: TGCAGCGTTGCCGTGGGACAGGGGAGCAATCAGCCCCAGCATTTT. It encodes CSVAVGQGSNQPQHF.

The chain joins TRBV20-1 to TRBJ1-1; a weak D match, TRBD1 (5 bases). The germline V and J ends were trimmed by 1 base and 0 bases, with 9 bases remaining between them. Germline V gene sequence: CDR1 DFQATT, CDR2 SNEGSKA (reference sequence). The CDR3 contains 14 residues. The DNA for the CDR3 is TGCAGTGCTAGAGCGGGGCGCATGAACACTGAAGCTTTCTTT. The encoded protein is CSARAGRMNTEAFF.

In nucleotides, the CDR3 is TGCGCCAGCAGCTTGGCCAAAATCTCCAAGTACAATGAGCAGTTCTTC. Protein product: CASSLAKISKYNEQFF. V and J are TRBV5-1 and TRBJ2-1; D unresolved. V lost 0 bases and J 4 bases, leaving 14 bases between the germline ends. The germline V gene has CDR1 SGHRS and CDR2 YFSETQ. The CDR3 loop spans 16 amino acids.